This T cell receptor (beta chain) was recovered during a study of metastatic and nonmetastatic thyroid tumors. Study-wide results and limits: When malignant thyroid tumors were compared with benign nodules, TCR beta diversity was reportedly significantly higher in the malignant tumors. This held in both blood and tumor samples.

In the study's own analysis: For papillary thyroid cancer, a distant-metastasis classifier was constructed from CDR3 differences observed across clinicopathological groups. TCRdb re-analyzed the PCR reads through MiXCR. The V and J calls were not made by the authors but by TCRdb's processing. The data show under 25,000 clones, around a quarter seen once. Among the patients, none had received any treatment before thyroid surgery. Of note for this clone: The antigen is not known.

The sample taken for sequencing was blood. The receptor was derived from a female donor with papillary thyroid cancer or a benign thyroid nodule (not recorded which). Some clones in this sample may be carry-over from other donors' samples.

DNA for the CDR3: TGTGCCAGCAGTTACTCGGCTAGCGGGGGAGGTGAGCAGTTCTTC. Its protein product is CASSYSASGGGEQFF. This rearrangement joins TRBV6-2 or TRBV6-3 to TRBJ2-1, with 10 bases that match TRBD2. The CDR3 extends over 15 amino acids. Germline lookup yields CDR1 MNHEY and CDR2 SVGEGT. V was pared by 0 bases and J by 9 bases, with 5 bases of the junction left unmatched.